Reported below is one T cell receptor beta chain. This entry belongs to a study of technical replicates of blood from a handful of donors. The length of the CDR3 is 17 residues. Germline-derived CDR1 and CDR2 are MNHEY and SMNVEV (reference sequence). The ends were cut back, 5 bases at V and 1 base at J, with 17 bases in the middle. Sequencing used immunoSEQ multiplex PCR; TCRdb keeps in-frame clones, though not all of them. The sample includes about 66,000 clones, 92% of them seen just once. V and J are TRBV27 and TRBJ2-2; weak D call: TRBD1 (5 bases). Sequences were obtained from T cells isolated from PBMCs. The receptor was derived from a human donor in good health. CDR3 nucleotide sequence: TGTGCCAGCAGTAAACACCCCAGGGAAGGGAACACCGGGGAGCTGTTTTTT. Protein product: CASSKHPREGNTGELFF.